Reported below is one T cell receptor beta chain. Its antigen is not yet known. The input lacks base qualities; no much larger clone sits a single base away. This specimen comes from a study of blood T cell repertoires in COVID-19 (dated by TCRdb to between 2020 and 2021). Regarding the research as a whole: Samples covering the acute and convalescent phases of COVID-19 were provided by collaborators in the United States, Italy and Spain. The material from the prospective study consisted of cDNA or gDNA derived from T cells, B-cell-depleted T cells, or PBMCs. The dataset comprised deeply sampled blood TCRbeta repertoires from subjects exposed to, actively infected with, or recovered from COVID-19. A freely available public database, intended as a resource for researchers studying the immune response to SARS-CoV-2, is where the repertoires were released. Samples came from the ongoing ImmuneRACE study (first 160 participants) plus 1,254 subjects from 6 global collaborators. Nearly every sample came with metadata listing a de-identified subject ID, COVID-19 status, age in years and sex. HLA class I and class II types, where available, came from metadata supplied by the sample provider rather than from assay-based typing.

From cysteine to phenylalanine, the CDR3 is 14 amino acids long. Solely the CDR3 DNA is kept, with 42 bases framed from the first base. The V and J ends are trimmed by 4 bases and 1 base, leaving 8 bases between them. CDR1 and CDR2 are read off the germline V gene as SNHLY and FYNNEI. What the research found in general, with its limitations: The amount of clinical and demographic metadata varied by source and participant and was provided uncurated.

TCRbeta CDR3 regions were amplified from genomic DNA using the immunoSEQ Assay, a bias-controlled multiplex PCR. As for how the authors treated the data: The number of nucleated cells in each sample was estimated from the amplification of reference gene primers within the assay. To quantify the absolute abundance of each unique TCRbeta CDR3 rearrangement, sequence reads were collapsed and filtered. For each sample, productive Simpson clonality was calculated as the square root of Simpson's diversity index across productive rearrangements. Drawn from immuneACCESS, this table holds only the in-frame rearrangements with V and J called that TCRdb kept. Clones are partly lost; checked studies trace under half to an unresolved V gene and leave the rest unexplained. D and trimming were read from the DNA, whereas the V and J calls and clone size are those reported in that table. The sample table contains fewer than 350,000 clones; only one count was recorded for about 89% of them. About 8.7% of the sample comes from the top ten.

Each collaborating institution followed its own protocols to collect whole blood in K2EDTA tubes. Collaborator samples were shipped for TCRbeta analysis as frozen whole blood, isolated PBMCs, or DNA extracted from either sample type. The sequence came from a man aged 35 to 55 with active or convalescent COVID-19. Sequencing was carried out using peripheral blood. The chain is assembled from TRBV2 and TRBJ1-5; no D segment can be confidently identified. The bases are TGTGCCAGCAGTGCTGCGGGAAGCAATCAGCCCCAGCATTTT. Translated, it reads CASSAAGSNQPQHF.